The sequence of this T cell receptor beta chain was determined in a study of cytomegalovirus exposure and HLA in healthy donors. Study-wide results and limits: A prior analysis recorded that most TCR beta V segments were productive about 90% or about 30% of the time.

This CDR3 has 14 amino acids. Per the germline V gene, CDR1 is MDHEN and CDR2 is SYDVKM. The J segment lost 3 bases and the V segment lost 5 bases, leaving 4 bases of the junction unmatched. Turning to this clone: Antigen specificity is unknown.

It was with 60 Vbeta and 13 Jbeta primers that the PCR ran. Assay: immunoSEQ multiplex PCR; the TCRdb copy retains only in-frame clones and omits some. The sample holds 75,000 to 100,000 clones, about three quarters seen once. The chain joins TRBV28 to TRBJ1-1; TRBD1 matches 9 bases. Sequenced material: PBMCs. The receptor was isolated from a man aged 55-75 years in good health and CMV-seronegative. CDR3: CASSLGTGHTEAFF. CDR3 nucleotide sequence: TGTGCCAGCAGTCTAGGGACAGGGCACACTGAAGCTTTCTTT.